What follows is one TCR beta chain and its context. Its antigen remains unknown. Investigators sourced about 2 micrograms of genomic DNA from cryopreserved PBMCs for TCR beta libraries. Sequenced by immunoSEQ multiplex PCR; TCRdb stores in-frame clones only, minus some. The sample shows 130,000 to 150,000 clones, 79% of them seen only once. CDR3 size: 15 residues. Per germline, CDR1 MGHRA and CDR2 YSYEKL. Losses at the gene ends were 1 base for V and 3 bases for J; bases not matched to a gene: 0. These data are taken from a study of cytotoxic CD8 clonotypes in ibrutinib-treated CLL. Study outcomes and limitations: Increased clonality at ibrutinib response gave way to a return toward baseline at progression.

The material was PBMCs, obtained after 12 months of ibrutinib treatment. V and J are TRBV4-1 and TRBJ1-4; 9 nucleotides agree with TRBD1. The TCR was taken from a human donor with chronic lymphocytic leukemia. The CDR3 loop reads CASSQGQGANEKLFF. The CDR3 bases are TGCGCCAGCAGCCAAGGACAGGGGGCTAATGAAAAACTGTTTTTT.